The clone carrying this T cell receptor beta chain was observed a handful of times. Its antigen is not identified. The data belong to a study of shared clonotypes between healthy human individuals. Study-level information: Three plates each covered CD4 naive and memory; CD8 naive two, CD8 memory one. Study-wide findings and caveats: Represented diversity, genetic and exposure-history alike, was limited by few donors.

Libraries were prepared by immunoSEQ multiplex PCR; TCRdb keeps only in-frame clonotypes and omits some of them. The sample has approximately 340,000 clones; around 79% are singletons. From CD4+ cells came CD45RA+ naive and CD45RA-negative memory subsets. The CDR3 is made up of 15 amino acids. The germline V gene has CDR1 SGHTS and CDR2 YDEGEE. J lost 5 bases, V lost 4 bases, and 4 bases had no gene match. The sample was memory CD4+ T cells sorted from blood. Documented subset: CD45RA-negative fraction. This TCR derives from a man aged 30-40 years in good health. The chain is built from TRBV5-8 and TRBJ2-1, with 12 bases matching TRBD2. The CDR3 sequence is CASSLGLAGNNEQFF. DNA of the CDR3: TGTGCCAGCAGCCTCGGACTAGCGGGGAACAATGAGCAGTTCTTC. The full variable domain, rest sourced from reference TRBV5-8 and TRBJ2-1, is EAGVTQSPTHLIKTRGQQATLRCSPISGHTSVYWYQQALGLGLQFLLWYDEGEERNRGNFPPRFSGRQFPNYSSELNVNALELEDSALYLCASSLGLAGNNEQFFGPGTRLTVL.